A selection of T cell receptor beta chains follows, all from one sample in a study of T-cell memory formation after mild COVID-19. TCRdb ran MiXCR on the 5' RACE reads and lists one entry per CDR3 protein. The table shows about 400,000 distinct CDR3 sequences, with approximately 15% occurring only once. The source material was PBMCs or a T cell subset sorted from them (not recorded which). The receptor set was obtained from a man between 18 and 35 years old who had mild COVID-19 (a few samples of this study predate the infection). Cell type and time point are not known. CDR3s include the opening cysteine and the closing phenylalanine or tryptophan. The D gene is left open where the match is weak. Clone size is not always given. Where it is, it says once, few, many or a class for expanded clones.

size: few; V: TRBV5-6; J: TRBJ2-1; D: TRBD1; CDR3: CASSARQGSYNEQFF; DNA: TGTGCCAGCAGCGCAAGACAGGGGTCCTACAATGAGCAGTTCTTC
size: many; V: TRBV9; J: TRBJ1-4; D: .; CDR3: CASSVGGWNEKLFF; DNA: TGTGCCAGCAGCGTTGGAGGGTGGAATGAAAAACTGTTTTTT
size: .; V: TRBV7-6; J: TRBJ1-5; D: TRBD1; CDR3: CASSLNAGTADQPQHF; DNA: TGTGCCAGCAGCTTAAACGCGGGGACAGCAGATCAGCCCCAGCATTTT
size: few; V: TRBV5-4; J: TRBJ1-2; D: TRBD1; CDR3: CASSTGTPGGDGYTF; DNA: TGTGCCAGCAGTACAGGAACACCAGGGGGGGACGGCTACACCTTC
size: few; V: TRBV20-1; J: TRBJ2-2; D: .; CDR3: CSARGVLTGELFF; DNA: TGCAGTGCTAGAGGCGTTCTCACCGGGGAGCTGTTTTTT
size: few; V: TRBV20-1; J: TRBJ1-6; D: .; CDR3: CSARGTGGSSPLHF; DNA: TGCAGTGCTAGAGGTACGGGAGGCAGTTCACCCCTCCACTTT
size: few; V: TRBV7-9; J: TRBJ1-4; D: .; CDR3: CASSPTFSGEKLFF; DNA: TGTGCCAGCAGCCCCACTTTCTCGGGGGAAAAACTGTTTTTT
size: .; V: TRBV12-3/TRBV12-4; J: TRBJ2-5; D: TRBD1; CDR3: CASNPGGTGAGTQYF; DNA: TGTGCCAGCAACCCCGGGGGGACAGGGGCTGGGACCCAGTACTTC
size: .; V: TRBV11-3; J: TRBJ2-2; D: .; CDR3: CASSQGLSSNTGELFF; DNA: TGTGCCAGCAGCCAAGGACTTTCCTCGAACACCGGGGAGCTGTTTTTT
size: .; V: TRBV6-5; J: TRBJ1-3; D: .; CDR3: CASSYSGSPGNTIYF; DNA: TGTGCCAGCAGTTACTCGGGTAGTCCTGGAAACACCATATATTTT
size: few; V: TRBV18; J: TRBJ2-3; D: .; CDR3: CASSLTRPSTDTQYF; DNA: TGTGCCAGCTCGCTTACCCGTCCCAGCACAGATACGCAGTATTTT
size: few; V: TRBV28; J: TRBJ1-5; D: TRBD1; CDR3: CASSRTGGANQPQHF; DNA: TGTGCCAGCAGCCGAACAGGGGGCGCGAATCAGCCCCAGCATTTT
size: few; V: TRBV20-1; J: TRBJ1-2; D: .; CDR3: CSALTRDSGYTF; DNA: TGCAGTGCGCTGACCAGGGATAGTGGCTACACCTTC
size: few; V: TRBV29-1; J: TRBJ2-5; D: TRBD2; CDR3: CSVSGLARKTQYF; DNA: TGCAGCGTTTCCGGACTAGCGAGGAAGACCCAGTACTTC
size: few; V: TRBV7-8; J: TRBJ2-3; D: .; CDR3: CASSLMAGAQKRDTQYF; DNA: TGTGCCAGCAGCTTGATGGCAGGGGCCCAAAAGCGAGATACGCAGTATTTT
size: .; V: TRBV29-1; J: TRBJ2-5; D: .; CDR3: CSVEDQEGGTQYF; DNA: TGCAGCGTTGAAGATCAGGAGGGGGGGACCCAGTACTTC
size: few; V: TRBV6-5; J: TRBJ2-7; D: TRBD1; CDR3: CASRKDRVRCEQYF; DNA: TGTGCCAGCAGGAAGGACAGGGTAAGGTGCGAGCAGTACTTC
size: once; V: TRBV9; J: TRBJ2-1; D: .; CDR3: CASSVDLNNEQFF; DNA: TGTGCCAGCAGCGTAGATTTGAATAATGAGCAGTTCTTC
size: .; V: TRBV5-1; J: TRBJ2-1; D: .; CDR3: CASSPGLLLSGEQFF; DNA: TGCGCCAGCAGCCCTGGACTCCTCCTTTCCGGTGAGCAGTTCTTC
size: .; V: TRBV7-2; J: TRBJ1-2; D: .; CDR3: CASSLGGPLNGYTF; DNA: TGTGCCAGCAGCTTAGGCGGACCTCTCAATGGCTACACCTTC
size: .; V: TRBV7-9; J: TRBJ2-7; D: .; CDR3: CASSFPGPTYEQYF; DNA: TGTGCCAGCAGCTTTCCAGGGCCTACCTACGAGCAGTACTTC
size: many; V: TRBV7-2; J: TRBJ2-7; D: .; CDR3: CASSLAQAGEQYF; DNA: TGTGCCAGCAGCTTAGCGCAAGCCGGCGAGCAGTACTTC
size: .; V: TRBV7-2; J: TRBJ1-3; D: .; CDR3: CASSWSSGNTIYF; DNA: TGTGCCAGCAGCTGGAGCTCTGGAAACACCATATATTTT
size: few; V: TRBV4-2; J: TRBJ2-6; D: .; CDR3: CASSPHTRGITGANVLTF; DNA: TGTGCCAGCAGCCCGCATACCCGGGGAATTACTGGGGCCAACGTCCTGACTTTC
size: many; V: TRBV10-3; J: TRBJ1-5; D: TRBD1; CDR3: CAIRTGADQPQHF; DNA: TGTGCCATCAGGACAGGGGCCGATCAGCCCCAGCATTTT
size: .; V: TRBV20-1; J: TRBJ1-1; D: TRBD1; CDR3: CSARTGPADTEAFF; DNA: TGCAGTGCAAGGACAGGGCCCGCGGACACTGAAGCTTTCTTT
size: .; V: TRBV14; J: TRBJ2-3; D: .; CDR3: CASSAPGTSTDTQYF; DNA: TGTGCCAGCAGCGCTCCCGGGACTAGCACAGATACGCAGTATTTT
size: many; V: TRBV7-3; J: TRBJ1-5; D: TRBD1; CDR3: CASSPDRGQPQHF; DNA: TGTGCCAGCAGCCCGGACAGGGGACAGCCCCAGCATTTT
size: .; V: TRBV7-6; J: TRBJ1-3; D: .; CDR3: CASSLGTDILGNTIYF; DNA: TGTGCCAGCAGCTTAGGGACGGACATACTTGGAAACACCATATATTTT
size: many; V: TRBV12-3/TRBV12-4; J: TRBJ2-7; D: .; CDR3: CASSLTSASYEQYF; DNA: TGTGCCAGCAGTTTGACTTCCGCCTCCTACGAGCAGTACTTC
size: .; V: TRBV6-2/TRBV6-3; J: TRBJ2-2; D: TRBD2; CDR3: CASSYYGLAGPFTGELFF; DNA: TGTGCCAGCAGTTACTACGGACTAGCGGGGCCATTCACCGGGGAGCTGTTTTTT
size: .; V: TRBV6-2/TRBV6-3; J: TRBJ2-2; D: TRBD2; CDR3: CASSYQQLLAVLNTGELFF; DNA: TGTGCCAGCAGTTACCAGCAACTACTAGCGGTCTTGAACACCGGGGAGCTGTTTTTT
size: few; V: TRBV4-1; J: TRBJ1-1; D: .; CDR3: CASSHQGNTEAFF; DNA: TGCGCCAGCAGCCACCAGGGAAACACTGAAGCTTTCTTT
size: .; V: TRBV7-2; J: TRBJ1-3; D: .; CDR3: CASSPRYTSSGNTIYF; DNA: TGTGCCAGCAGCCCTCGGTACACATCCTCTGGAAACACCATATATTTT
size: .; V: TRBV5-5; J: TRBJ2-3; D: TRBD2; CDR3: CASSALGTSIDTQYF; DNA: TGTGCCAGCAGCGCCCTGGGGACTAGCATAGATACGCAGTATTTT
size: many; V: TRBV5-1; J: TRBJ1-2; D: TRBD1; CDR3: CASSLGWTGVNYGYTF; DNA: TGCGCCAGCAGCTTGGGCTGGACAGGGGTTAACTATGGCTACACCTTC
size: few; V: TRBV4-3; J: TRBJ1-1; D: .; CDR3: CASSQDTPYTEAFF; DNA: TGCGCCAGCAGCCAAGACACACCCTACACTGAAGCTTTCTTT
size: many; V: TRBV29-1; J: TRBJ2-3; D: TRBD1; CDR3: CSVEVWGKGATDTQYF; DNA: TGCAGCGTTGAAGTCTGGGGGAAGGGGGCCACAGATACGCAGTATTTT
size: few; V: TRBV5-1; J: TRBJ1-4; D: .; CDR3: CASSYQAGDEKLFF; DNA: TGCGCCAGCAGCTATCAGGCAGGGGATGAAAAACTGTTTTTT
size: .; V: TRBV4-2; J: TRBJ2-2; D: TRBD2; CDR3: CASSQAGGFTGELFF; DNA: TGTGCCAGCAGCCAAGCGGGAGGATTTACCGGGGAGCTGTTTTTT
size: few; V: TRBV12-3/TRBV12-4; J: TRBJ2-1; D: TRBD2; CDR3: CASSVTSGAYNEQFF; DNA: TGTGCCAGCAGCGTTACTAGCGGGGCGTACAATGAGCAGTTCTTC
size: .; V: TRBV25-1; J: TRBJ2-7; D: .; CDR3: CASSEAAGRYEQYF; DNA: TGTGCCAGCAGTGAAGCAGCAGGGCGCTACGAGCAGTACTTC
size: few; V: TRBV10-3; J: TRBJ2-2; D: TRBD1; CDR3: CAISESGQGGTGELFF; DNA: TGTGCCATCAGTGAATCTGGACAGGGCGGAACCGGGGAGCTGTTTTTT
size: many; V: TRBV9; J: TRBJ2-3; D: .; CDR3: CASSVRGPRSDTQYF; DNA: TGTGCCAGCAGCGTCAGAGGGCCTCGATCAGATACGCAGTATTTT
size: .; V: TRBV6-5; J: TRBJ2-5; D: TRBD1; CDR3: CASSKTGALQETQYF; DNA: TGTGCCAGCAGTAAGACAGGGGCGCTCCAAGAGACCCAGTACTTC
size: .; V: TRBV27; J: TRBJ2-2; D: .; CDR3: CASRTPGLGGELFF; DNA: TGTGCCAGCAGGACTCCCGGGTTGGGCGGGGAGCTGTTTTTT
size: .; V: TRBV7-3; J: TRBJ1-2; D: .; CDR3: CASSSPSGRGSHGYTF; DNA: TGTGCCAGCAGCTCTCCTTCCGGCAGGGGATCCCATGGCTACACCTTC
size: .; V: TRBV5-1; J: TRBJ2-5; D: TRBD1; CDR3: CASSRTGMWQETQYF; DNA: TGCGCCAGCAGCCGGACAGGGATGTGGCAAGAGACCCAGTACTTC
size: .; V: TRBV7-3; J: TRBJ2-2; D: TRBD2; CDR3: CASSSPGLAGGRRTGELFF; DNA: TGTGCCAGCAGCTCGCCGGGACTAGCGGGGGGACGCCGGACCGGGGAGCTGTTTTTT
size: .; V: TRBV20-1; J: TRBJ2-5; D: .; CDR3: CSARPWTAQETQYF; DNA: TGCAGTGCTAGACCTTGGACAGCCCAAGAGACCCAGTACTTC
size: few; V: TRBV4-1; J: TRBJ2-5; D: .; CDR3: CASSQDIRPEETQYF; DNA: TGCGCCAGCAGCCAAGATATAAGGCCAGAAGAGACCCAGTACTTC
size: .; V: TRBV11-2; J: TRBJ2-4; D: TRBD2; CDR3: CASSGLAGGGIQYF; DNA: TGTGCCAGCAGCGGGCTGGCGGGGGGCGGCATTCAGTACTTC
size: few; V: TRBV4-3; J: TRBJ2-7; D: .; CDR3: CASSQDAGANYEQYF; DNA: TGCGCCAGCAGCCAAGATGCCGGGGCTAACTACGAGCAGTACTTC
size: many; V: TRBV6-4; J: TRBJ2-2; D: .; CDR3: CASSGGDTGELFF; DNA: TGTGCCAGCAGTGGGGGAGACACCGGGGAGCTGTTTTTT
size: .; V: TRBV24-1; J: TRBJ2-2; D: .; CDR3: CATSDPRTYPGELFF; DNA: TGTGCCACCAGTGATCCCAGGACCTACCCCGGGGAGCTGTTTTTT
size: .; V: TRBV7-2; J: TRBJ2-5; D: .; CDR3: CASSLGFGWDQETQYF; DNA: TGTGCCAGCAGCTTAGGTTTTGGTTGGGACCAAGAGACCCAGTACTTC
size: few; V: TRBV6-6; J: TRBJ2-2; D: .; CDR3: CASGQWNTGELFF; DNA: TGTGCCAGCGGCCAGTGGAACACCGGGGAGCTGTTTTTT
size: .; V: TRBV27; J: TRBJ1-2; D: TRBD1; CDR3: CASRLSGQGYGYTF; DNA: TGTGCCAGCAGACTATCGGGACAGGGGTATGGCTACACCTTC